Listed here are 13 T cell receptor beta chains from one sample, sequenced in a study of Ad26.COV2.S vaccination and SARS-CoV-2 variants. Method: immunoSEQ multiplex PCR; TCRdb's copy keeps in-frame clones and lacks some. The profile shows roughly 400,000 clones, about 92% of them singletons. This sample's treatment: 19 received Ad26.COV2.S at low or high dose, single or two shots; about 5 received placebo; per-sample allocation not given. At day 63 after the first vaccine or placebo injection, samples were drawn. The sequences come from peripheral blood, collected in a trial of Ad26.COV2.S vaccine versus placebo. The receptor source for this set is a person between 18 and 60 years old who received the Ad26.COV2.S COVID-19 vaccine or a placebo.

J is TRBJ2-1 and V is TRBV7-2; 10 bases fit TRBD2. Germline CDR1 and CDR2: SGHTA and FQGNSA. J lost 6 bases, V lost 2 bases, and 1 base had no gene match. The CDR3 is 14 amino acids. The CDR3 spells CASSLLAGGNEQFF. The CDR3 nucleotides are TGTGCCAGCAGCTTATTAGCGGGGGGCAATGAGCAGTTCTTC.

The chain is built from TRBV11-2 and TRBJ1-2; D perhaps matches TRBD1 (5 bases). This CDR3 has 13 residues. Per the germline V gene, CDR1 is SGHAT and CDR2 is FQNNGV. With 5 bases removed from V and 8 bases from J, the gap between germline ends came to 15 bases. Written as DNA, the CDR3 is TGTGCCAGCAGCCCCGACAGTCGGGGCGGCTACACCTTC. Residues: CASSPDSRGGYTF.

The chain joins TRBV29-1 to TRBJ2-1; D unresolved. Trimming pared 1 base from V and 10 bases from J, leaving 11 bases between. The CDR3 contains 12 residues. Germline V gene lookup returns CDR1 SQVTM and CDR2 ANQGSEA. The DNA of the CDR3 is TGCAGCGTTGAAGGTGGCAGTTACGAGCAGTTCTTC. Its protein is CSVEGGSYEQFF.

The rearrangement links TRBV14 to TRBJ2-7; 7 bases map to TRBD1. This CDR3 has 14 amino acids. V lost 4 bases and J lost 3; bases outside the gene matches: 6. CDR1 is SGHDN, CDR2 FVKESK, per germline. CDR3 amino acids: CASSPPGTVYEQYF. The CDR3 coding sequence is TGTGCCAGCAGCCCGCCGGGGACAGTCTACGAGCAGTACTTC.

The rearrangement uses TRBV4-1 and TRBJ2-6, with D perhaps matching TRBD1 (5 bases). Germline V lookup: CDR1 MGHRA, CDR2 YSYEKL. This CDR3 has 16 amino acids. Trimming shortened V by 1 base and J by 3 bases, and 10 bases separated the two germline ends. The CDR3 sequence is CASSQAGSGGANVLTF. The CDR3 nucleotides read TGCGCCAGCAGCCAAGCAGGGTCAGGTGGGGCCAACGTCCTGACTTTC.

The CDR3 region has the DNA TGTGCCAGCAGTTTCGCAGGGGCTTACACTGAAGCTTTCTTT. Translating it yields CASSFAGAYTEAFF. J is TRBJ1-1 and V is TRBV28; tentative D call: TRBD1 (6 bases). This CDR3 spans 14 amino acids. Germline V gives CDR1 MDHEN, CDR2 SYDVKM. The V end was cut by 3 bases, the J end by 3 bases, with 11 bases between.

V is TRBV7-8 and J is TRBJ1-1, with unresolved D. V was clipped by 2 bases and J by 6 bases, with 10 bases between them. Germline V gene lookup returns CDR1 SGHVS and CDR2 FQNEAQ. The CDR3 has 13 amino acids. The CDR3 nucleotides are TGTGCCAGCAGCTTAATGGGGTTCCCTGAAGCTTTCTTT. Amino acids: CASSLMGFPEAFF.

This chain uses TRBV3-1 (or the pseudogene TRBV3-2) with TRBJ1-1; D gene ambiguous. Germline CDR1 LGHDT, CDR2 YNNKEL (reference sequence). The CDR3 is 13 amino acids. Trimming cost V 5 bases and J 5 bases, with 12 bases left between them. CDR3 residues: CASSYRRGTEAFF. The DNA of the CDR3 is TGTGCCAGCAGCTATAGACGTGGGACTGAAGCTTTCTTT.

J is TRBJ1-2 and V is TRBV18; the D gene is possibly TRBD1 (5 bases). This CDR3 comprises 16 residues. The germline V and J ends were trimmed by 2 bases and 5 bases, with 18 bases remaining between them. Germline V gives CDR1 KGHSH, CDR2 LQKENI. CDR3 sequence (DNA): TGTGCCAGCTCACCAGGGGACGCGGTCGGGGCTTATGGCTACACCTTC. Amino acid sequence: CASSPGDAVGAYGYTF.

The V call is TRBV28, the J call TRBJ1-1; 9 bases are a match to TRBD1. Germline trimming cut 1 base from V and 4 bases from J; bases unmatched to any gene: 10. Germline CDR1 reads MDHEN; CDR2 reads SYDVKM. This CDR3 has 17 residues. The CDR3 DNA sequence: TGTGCCAGCAGTTTATCGGGACAGGGTCCTTCGGGCACTGAAGCTTTCTTT. Protein: CASSLSGQGPSGTEAFF.

The chain carries TRBV6-5 and TRBJ1-3, with D possibly matching TRBD1 (5 bases). V shed 9 bases and J shed 0 bases, with 15 bases lying between them. The CDR3 contains 15 residues. Germline-derived CDR1 and CDR2 are MNHEY and SVGAGI. The CDR3 DNA is TGTGCCAGTAGACTTGACAGTGACTCTGGAAACACCATATATTTT. As protein: CASRLDSDSGNTIYF.

V usage is TRBV4-1 and J usage is TRBJ2-1; 8 nucleotides agree with TRBD2. Trimming cost V 6 bases and J 8 bases; bases outside gene matches: 12. The CDR3 is 15 amino acids. Per the germline V gene, CDR1 is MGHRA and CDR2 is YSYEKL. The CDR3 reads CASSLGGSGAYEQFF. DNA of the CDR3: TGCGCCAGCAGTCTCGGTGGTAGCGGGGCCTATGAGCAGTTCTTC.

The V call is TRBV5-6, the J call TRBJ2-5; unclear D gene. This CDR3 has 16 amino acids. V lost 0 bases and J 0 bases, leaving 12 bases between the germline ends. CDR1 is SGHDT and CDR2 is YYEEEE in the germline V gene. CDR3 coding DNA: TGTGCCAGCAGCTTGGGGTTAGCCACGTACCAAGAGACCCAGTACTTC. The encoded protein is CASSLGLATYQETQYF.